This T cell receptor (beta chain) was sequenced in a study of T cell responses to AZD1222 COVID-19 vaccine. Produced via immunoSEQ multiplex PCR; TCRdb's table is partial and in-frame only. The sample shows about 180,000 clones, 80% to 90% of them seen only once. The V and J ends lost 3 bases and 1 base respectively, with 15 bases between them. The germline V gene encodes CDR1 GTSNPN and CDR2 SVGIG (reference sequence). The CDR3 consists of 15 residues. Material: peripheral blood, obtained 28 days after the second AZD1222 dose. The rearrangement joins TRBV30 to TRBJ1-2, with D possibly TRBD1 on 6 matching bases. The source is an adult who received the AZD1222 COVID-19 vaccine. The CDR3 DNA sequence: TGTGCCTGGAGCCGTGACAGGCGAGATAACTATGGCTACACCTTC. Protein sequence: CAWSRDRRDNYGYTF.